Detailed here is one T cell receptor beta chain. The antigen remains unidentified. This specimen belongs to a study of cytomegalovirus exposure and HLA in healthy donors. The study, taken as a whole, reports: Association of under 20,000 TCR beta sequences with HLA alleles was found at 0.05 false discovery rate in a later analysis. For TCR beta chains, V- and J-gene trimming was later linked to a missense DCLRE1C variant. In a later analysis, across HLA loci, associated TCR counts were highest for DRB1, lowest for HLA-C.

The PCR ran on 60 Vbeta and 13 Jbeta primers. Repertoires were generated with immunoSEQ multiplex PCR, while TCRdb's copy carries only in-frame clones and drops some. Recorded for this sample: roughly 79,000 clones. Though nominally healthy at sampling, donors likely had unrecorded immune exposures. The CDR3 contains 13 residues. The germline V gene has CDR1 KGHSH and CDR2 LQKENI. With 6 bases clipped from V and 5 bases from J, the junction kept 4 bases outside the gene matches. This receptor was identified in a man younger than 40 in good health and CMV-seronegative. The sequenced sample was PBMCs. The genes are TRBV18 and TRBJ1-3, with 7 bases that match TRBD1. For the CDR3, the DNA is TGTGCCAGCTCGCAGGGACAGAGAAACACCATATATTTT. This gives the protein CASSQGQRNTIYF.